These T cell receptor beta chains were read from a single sample in a study of T cell responses to AZD1222 COVID-19 vaccine. Some clones are missing from TCRdb's copy, which holds only in-frame ones; the method was immunoSEQ multiplex PCR. The data contain about 86,000 clones, about 86% of them singletons. This sample comprised peripheral blood, obtained on day 0 of MenACWY control vaccination. All receptors derive from an adult in good health. Each CDR3 is given without its conserved first and last residue. Where a row states a size, it is once, few, many or the class of an expanded clone; other rows omit it.

clone_size j_call v_call cdr3_aa
NA TRBJ2-7 TRBV7-2 ASSLLGRGAEQY
NA TRBJ1-2 TRBV19 ASSPGQGSSNYGYT
NA TRBJ2-7 TRBV7-2 ASSPGTGAYEQY
NA TRBJ1-4 TRBV5-1 ASSLVGQMNEKLF
NA TRBJ1-2 TRBV5-6 ASSLVPGSLLSGYT
NA TRBJ1-4 TRBV30 AWSELAGVGEKLF
NA TRBJ2-2 TRBV7-2 ASSSKVQLSGGGELF
once TRBJ1-6 TRBV5-1 ASSLEGVRSYNSPLH
NA TRBJ1-3 TRBV5-6 ASSAQGAYGNTIY
NA TRBJ1-2 TRBV24-1 ATSSSGAENYGYT
NA TRBJ1-1 TRBV12-3/TRBV12-4 ASSFGQYTEAF
once TRBJ1-1 TRBV30 AWSVGTPWEAF
NA TRBJ1-3 TRBV14 ASSHTAGTGGVGNTIY
NA TRBJ1-1 TRBV25-1 ASSEAGEGSTEAF
once TRBJ1-1 TRBV19 ASSIQGLNTEAF
NA TRBJ1-1 TRBV28 ASSLGPLNTEAF
NA TRBJ1-3 TRBV5-1 ASSLGDRGVGNTIY
NA TRBJ1-5 TRBV3-1/TRBV3-2 ASSQEGVMGQPQH
NA TRBJ1-1 TRBV6-5 ASSTGDGGTEAF
NA TRBJ1-2 TRBV25-1 ASSEVGAATSYGYT
NA TRBJ2-5 TRBV10-3 AISEFSGGALETQY
NA TRBJ2-3 TRBV18 ASSPTTDTLKVPPDTQY
NA TRBJ1-2 TRBV6-6 ASTRTKDGYT
NA TRBJ1-1 TRBV9 ASSVAPLGGTEAF